This passage covers 26 T cell receptor beta chains from one sample sequenced in a study of blood T cell repertoires in COVID-19. The method was immunoSEQ multiplex PCR; TCRdb's version includes in-frame clones alone and lacks a portion of them. The table records 230,000 or so clones, 75% to 90% of them present only once. Specimen: peripheral blood. The receptor source for this set is a human donor in a cohort sampled during active COVID-19.

This clone was recorded only once. This chain joins TRBV14 and TRBJ2-7, with 7 bases aligning to TRBD1. This CDR3 has 13 residues. J lost 2 bases, V lost 6 bases, and 4 bases had no gene match. Germline assignment: CDR1 SGHDN and CDR2 FVKESK. CDR3 region: CASSPTGPYEQYF. The DNA for the CDR3 is TGTGCCAGCAGTCCGACAGGGCCCTACGAGCAGTACTTC.

V gene TRBV7-8 combines with J gene TRBJ1-6, with TRBD1 as a possible D gene (5 bases). V dropped 5 bases and J dropped 10 bases, with 15 bases sitting between them. This CDR3 has 14 residues. Germline loops: CDR1 SGHVS, CDR2 FQNEAQ. CDR3 nucleotides: TGTGCCAGCAGCCTCCAGGGCTTCGGGTCACCCCTCCACTTT. Its translation is CASSLQGFGSPLHF.

This clone occurred a few times. The rearrangement uses TRBV5-1 and TRBJ1-2, with TRBD1 identical over 8 bases. V lost 4 bases, J lost 4 bases, and 6 bases stayed unmatched. This CDR3 is built from 14 residues. Germline CDR1 SGHRS, CDR2 YFSETQ. CDR3 nucleotides: TGCGCCAGCAGCACGACAGGGGCGGTCTATGGCTACACCTTC. It is translated as CASSTTGAVYGYTF.

V usage is TRBV3-1 (or the pseudogene TRBV3-2) and J usage is TRBJ2-6, with 9 bases matching TRBD2. CDR3 size: 19 residues. The junction had 10 bases not matched to a gene; V was cut back by 0 bases and J by 4 bases. Germline CDR1 reads LGHDT; CDR2 reads YNNKEL (reference sequence). The CDR3 DNA follows: TGTGCCAGCAGCCAAGAGAGGCTAGCGGGAAACCCCGGGGCCAACGTCCTGACTTTC. The encoded protein is CASSQERLAGNPGANVLTF.

The chain carries TRBV6-2 or TRBV6-3 and TRBJ2-2; unclear D gene. The CDR3 has 14 amino acids. V was clipped by 4 bases and J by 2 bases, with 8 bases between them. CDR1 MNHEY and CDR2 SVGEGT come from the germline V gene. The CDR3, as DNA: TGTGCCAGCAGTTCGCGAAGAAACACCGGGGAGCTGTTTTTT. It codes for CASSSRRNTGELFF.

This chain links TRBV5-1 with TRBJ2-4; 10 nucleotides align to TRBD2. Trimming at V came to 4 bases and at J to 4 bases, leaving 11 bases not matched to a gene. The CDR3 has 17 residues. From germline, CDR1 is SGHRS and CDR2 YFSETQ. The CDR3 is CASSPPELAGTKNIQYF. The CDR3 DNA reads as TGCGCCAGCAGCCCCCCCGAACTAGCGGGGACGAAAAACATTCAGTACTTC.

As to this clone: The germline gene is not matched at one end of the junction; a read error may be the cause. CDR3 in DNA: TGTGCCAGCAGCCCTCACACAGAGGGATTACACTTC. Translating gives CASSPHTEGLHF. The chain couples TRBV9 to TRBJ2-7; perhaps TRBD2 as D (5 bases). The CDR3 is made up of 12 amino acids. CDR1 is SGDLS and CDR2 is YYNGEE in the germline V gene. Full variable domain (remainder filled in from reference TRBV9 and TRBJ2-7): DSGVTQTPKHLITATGQRVTLRCSPRSGDLSVYWYQQSLDQGLQFLIQYYNGEERAKGNILERFSAQQFPDLHSELNLSSLELGDSALYFCASSPHTEGLHFGPGTRLTVT.

This chain links TRBV7-2 with TRBJ2-7, with 7 bases matching TRBD2. The CDR3 covers 16 residues. The germline V gene has CDR1 SGHTA and CDR2 FQGNSA. Trimming cost V 5 bases and J 4 bases; bases outside gene matches: 14. Written as DNA, the CDR3 is TGTGCCAGCAGCCGTCGGGCTAGCGGAGACATATACGAGCAGTACTTC. It is translated as CASSRRASGDIYEQYF.

The chain recombines TRBV20-1 with TRBJ2-5; TRBD2 aligns across 8 bases. CDR3 length: 15 amino acids. The junction had 8 bases not matched to a gene; V was cut back by 3 bases and J by 2 bases. Germline V gene lookup returns CDR1 DFQATT and CDR2 SNEGSKA (reference sequence). Here the CDR3 DNA reads TGCAGTGCTAGTGGGCTAGCGGGCGTGCAAGAGACCCAGTACTTC. Its protein product is CSASGLAGVQETQYF.

This chain links TRBV19 with TRBJ2-7; 9 bases are a match to TRBD1. Looked up from germline, CDR1 is LNHDA and CDR2 is SQIVND (reference sequence). V gave up 6 bases and J gave up 4 bases; unmatched junction bases: 4. This CDR3 region has 13 residues. The CDR3 DNA sequence: TGTGCCAGTAGAGGAGGACAGGGGTACGAGCAGTACTTC. Its translation: CASRGGQGYEQYF. The whole variable domain, remainder taken from reference TRBV19 and TRBJ2-7, is DGGITQSPKYLFRKEGQNVTLSCEQNLNHDAMYWYRQDPGQGLRLIYYSQIVNDFQKGDIAEGYSVSREKKESFPLTVTSAQKNPTAFYLCASRGGQGYEQYFGPGTRLTVT.

The rearrangement links TRBV24-1 to TRBJ2-1; TRBD1 matches at 8 bases. V shed 4 bases and J 8 bases; nucleotides not matched to a gene: 9. The germline CDR1 and CDR2 sequences are KGHDR and SFDVKD. The CDR3 sequence is 15 residues long. The CDR3 region is CATSDTSNRGDEQFF. For the CDR3, the DNA is TGTGCCACCAGTGACACTTCCAACAGGGGGGATGAGCAGTTCTTC.

The count of this clone is one. The rearrangement joins TRBV30 to TRBJ1-4, with D tentatively TRBD1 (6 bases). From germline, CDR1 is GTSNPN and CDR2 SVGIG (reference sequence). This CDR3 has 16 amino acids. V lost 1 base, J lost 0 bases, and 12 bases lay in between. CDR3 region: CAWSDGQLATNEKLFF. The CDR3 nucleotides read TGTGCCTGGAGTGACGGACAGCTTGCAACTAATGAAAAACTGTTTTTT.

The rearrangement links TRBV6-6 to TRBJ2-5; TRBD2 matches at 7 bases. CDR3 size: 16 residues. Germline CDR1 and CDR2: MNHNY and SVGAGI (reference sequence). V lost 2 bases to trimming and J lost 4 bases; unmatched junction nucleotides: 10. CDR3 nucleotides: TGTGCCAGCAGTTACGCGCGGGAGCGGTTATCAGAGACCCAGTACTTC. Protein product: CASSYARERLSETQYF.

This chain connects TRBV18 to TRBJ2-7, with D possibly TRBD2 on 5 matching bases. V was clipped by 5 bases and J by 3 bases, with 8 bases between them. The CDR3 sequence is 12 residues long. Germline V gene lookup returns CDR1 KGHSH and CDR2 LQKENI. The CDR3 region is CASSSEVYEQYF. CDR3 DNA: TGTGCCAGCTCATCGGAGGTCTACGAGCAGTACTTC.

V usage is TRBV7-9 and J usage is TRBJ2-3; maybe TRBD2 (5 bases). Per the germline V gene, CDR1 is SEHNR and CDR2 is FQNEAQ (reference sequence). The CDR3 is 15 amino acids. V was trimmed by 0 bases and J by 0 bases, leaving 7 bases between them. The CDR3, as DNA: TGTGCCAGCAGCTTAGCGCTAGCCAGCACAGATACGCAGTATTTT. This sequence encodes CASSLALASTDTQYF.

The chain is built from TRBV9 and TRBJ2-7; TRBD1 might be the D (5 bases). The CDR3 extends over 15 amino acids. Looked up from germline, CDR1 is SGDLS and CDR2 is YYNGEE. The V and J ends lost 0 bases and 5 bases respectively, with 15 bases between them. The CDR3 sequence is CASSVGQTPFNEQYF. The CDR3 DNA reads TGTGCCAGCAGCGTAGGACAGACCCCTTTTAACGAGCAGTACTTC.

The chain couples TRBV7-9 to TRBJ1-4, with D maybe TRBD1 (6 bases). Germline CDR1 is SEHNR and CDR2 is FQNEAQ (reference sequence). This CDR3 comprises 12 residues. Trimming removed 5 bases from V and 8 bases from J, with 9 bases in between. CDR3: CASSAQGEKLFF. The CDR3 nucleotides are TGTGCCAGCAGCGCCCAGGGGGAAAAACTGTTTTTT. The full variable domain, in which reference TRBV7-9 and TRBJ1-4 provide the parts outside the CDR3, is DTGVSQNPRHKITKRGQNVTFRCDPISEHNRLYWYRQTLGQGPEFLTYFQNEAQLEKSRLLSDRFSAERPKGSFSTLEIQRTEQGDSAMYLCASSAQGEKLFFGSGTQLSVL.

This clone was observed a handful of times. The chain combines TRBV10-3 with TRBJ2-1; maybe TRBD1 (6 bases). Trimming left V 10 bases short and J 0 bases short, with 16 bases between. The CDR3 has 15 residues. Germline assignment: CDR1 ENHRY and CDR2 SYGVKD. CDR3 nucleotides: TGTGCCACCTTACAGGGAGCGAGCTCCTACAATGAGCAGTTCTTC. Protein sequence: CATLQGASSYNEQFF.

The chain combines TRBV19 with TRBJ1-1; 8 bases line up with TRBD1. V dropped 10 bases and J dropped 11; count of bases not matched to a gene: 9. The length of the CDR3 is 11 residues. The germline gives CDR1 LNHDA, CDR2 SQIVND (reference sequence). The chain's CDR3 is CAKSDRVCAFF. The CDR3 bases are TGTGCCAAGTCGGACAGGGTATGCGCTTTCTTT.

The rearrangement uses TRBV18 and TRBJ2-7, with 8 bases aligning to TRBD2. From germline, CDR1 is KGHSH and CDR2 LQKENI. The CDR3 contains 15 residues. V lost 1 base, J lost 4 bases, and 6 bases stayed unmatched. CDR3 nucleotides: TGTGCCAGCTCACCACGCAGCGGGAGTGCTTACGAGCAGTACTTC. Its protein is CASSPRSGSAYEQYF.

J is TRBJ2-2 and V is TRBV7-9; no reliable D call. V lost 7 bases and J lost 3, with 6 bases in between. The V gene's germline CDR1 is SEHNR and CDR2 FQNEAQ (reference sequence). The CDR3 is made up of 12 amino acids. This chain's CDR3 is CASNRYTGELFF. Written as DNA, the CDR3 is TGTGCCAGCAACAGATACACCGGGGAGCTGTTTTTT.

The chain is built from TRBV28 and TRBJ1-6; TRBD1 agrees at 9 bases. From germline, CDR1 is MDHEN and CDR2 SYDVKM. J lost 7 bases, V lost 4 bases, and 5 bases had no gene match. CDR3 length: 15 residues. The CDR3 sequence is CASSSNRGRNSPLHF. CDR3 nucleotide sequence: TGTGCCAGCAGTTCCAACAGGGGGCGGAATTCACCCCTCCACTTT.

The rearrangement joins TRBV5-4 to TRBJ2-3; 12 bases align to TRBD2. Germline V gene sequence: CDR1 SGHNT, CDR2 YYREEE (reference sequence). J was trimmed by 4 bases and V by 5 bases; bases with no gene match: 8. The CDR3 has 16 residues. The CDR3 sequence is CASRVTSGSLADTQYF. The DNA of the CDR3 is TGTGCCAGCAGGGTGACTAGCGGGAGTTTGGCAGATACGCAGTATTTT.

This clone came up a few times. The chain joins TRBV3-1 (or the pseudogene TRBV3-2) to TRBJ1-1, with D maybe TRBD1 (5 bases). Trimming left V 7 bases short and J 8 bases short, with 11 bases between. The CDR3 runs 11 residues. Per the germline V gene, CDR1 is LGHDT and CDR2 is YNNKEL (reference sequence). The CDR3 here is CASTWGTEAFF. The CDR3 DNA reads TGTGCCAGCACATGGGGCACGGAAGCTTTCTTT.

This clone appeared a few times. The DNA for the CDR3 is TGTGCCAGCAGCTTAGGGGACAGAGGTCCCTATAATTCACCCCTCCACTTT. It is translated as CASSLGDRGPYNSPLHF. This chain joins TRBV7-9 and TRBJ1-6; 7 nucleotides match TRBD1. After removal of 1 base from V and 2 bases from J, the junction contained 5 bases not matched to a gene. The CDR3 has 17 amino acids. Germline V gene lookup returns CDR1 SEHNR and CDR2 FQNEAQ (reference sequence).

The chain combines TRBV5-5 with TRBJ1-1; possibly TRBD1 for D (6 bases). Germline V gene data show CDR1 as SGHKS and CDR2 as YYEKEE (reference sequence). Trimming cost V 1 base and J 2 bases, with 9 bases left between them. CDR3 length: 14 amino acids. The CDR3 is CASSLTGTNTEAFF. CDR3 nucleotide sequence: TGTGCCAGCAGCTTGACAGGGACCAACACTGAAGCTTTCTTT.